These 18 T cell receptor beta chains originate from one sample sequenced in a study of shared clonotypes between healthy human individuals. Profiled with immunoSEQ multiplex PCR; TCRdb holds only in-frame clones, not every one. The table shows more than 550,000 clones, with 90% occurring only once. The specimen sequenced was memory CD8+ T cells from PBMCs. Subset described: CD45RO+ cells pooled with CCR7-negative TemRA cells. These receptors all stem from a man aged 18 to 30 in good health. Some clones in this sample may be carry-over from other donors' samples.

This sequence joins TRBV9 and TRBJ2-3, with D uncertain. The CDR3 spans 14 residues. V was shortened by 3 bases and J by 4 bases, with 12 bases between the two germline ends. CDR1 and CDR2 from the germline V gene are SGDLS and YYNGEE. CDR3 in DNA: TGTGCCAGCAGCGGGGGATTTAAGGCAGATACGCAGTATTTT. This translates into CASSGGFKADTQYF.

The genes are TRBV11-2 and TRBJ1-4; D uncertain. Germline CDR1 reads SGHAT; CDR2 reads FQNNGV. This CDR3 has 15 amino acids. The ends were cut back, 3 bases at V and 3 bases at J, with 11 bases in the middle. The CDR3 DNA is TGTGCCAGCAGCTTTAACCGGGAACCTAATGAAAAACTGTTTTTT. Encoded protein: CASSFNREPNEKLFF. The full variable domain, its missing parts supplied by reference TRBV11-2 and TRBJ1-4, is EAGVAQSPRYKIIEKRQSVAFWCNPISGHATLYWYQQILGQGPKLLIQFQNNGVVDDSQLPKDRFSAERLKGVDSTLKIQPAKLEDSAVYLCASSFNREPNEKLFFGSGTQLSVL.

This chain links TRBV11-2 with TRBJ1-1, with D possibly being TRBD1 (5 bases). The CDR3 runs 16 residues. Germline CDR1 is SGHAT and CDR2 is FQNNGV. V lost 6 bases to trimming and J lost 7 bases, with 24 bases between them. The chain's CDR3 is CASSLTSGLFLDEAFF. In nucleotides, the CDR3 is TGTGCCAGCAGTCTAACATCAGGGTTGTTCTTGGATGAAGCTTTCTTT.

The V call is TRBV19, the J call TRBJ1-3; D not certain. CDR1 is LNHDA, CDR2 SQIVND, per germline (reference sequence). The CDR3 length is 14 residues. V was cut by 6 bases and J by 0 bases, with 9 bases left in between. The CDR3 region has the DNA TGTGCCAGTAGCCAACCCAGCTCTGGAAACACCATATATTTT. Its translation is CASSQPSSGNTIYF.

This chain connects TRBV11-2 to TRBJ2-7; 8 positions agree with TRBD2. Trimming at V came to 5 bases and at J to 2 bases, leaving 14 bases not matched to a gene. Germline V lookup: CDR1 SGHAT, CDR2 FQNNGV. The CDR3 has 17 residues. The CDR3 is CASSTDSSLAGTYEQYF. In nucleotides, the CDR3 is TGTGCCAGCAGCACAGACAGTAGTTTAGCGGGGACCTACGAGCAGTACTTC. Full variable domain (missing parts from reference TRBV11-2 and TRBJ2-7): EAGVAQSPRYKIIEKRQSVAFWCNPISGHATLYWYQQILGQGPKLLIQFQNNGVVDDSQLPKDRFSAERLKGVDSTLKIQPAKLEDSAVYLCASSTDSSLAGTYEQYFGPGTRLTVT.

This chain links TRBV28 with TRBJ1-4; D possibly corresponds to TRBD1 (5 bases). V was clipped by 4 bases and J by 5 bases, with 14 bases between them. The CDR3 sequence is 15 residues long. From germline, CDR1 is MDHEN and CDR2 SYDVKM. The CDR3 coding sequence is TGTGCCAGCAGTTCATTCAGGGACCTCAATGAAAAACTGTTTTTT. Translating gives CASSSFRDLNEKLFF.

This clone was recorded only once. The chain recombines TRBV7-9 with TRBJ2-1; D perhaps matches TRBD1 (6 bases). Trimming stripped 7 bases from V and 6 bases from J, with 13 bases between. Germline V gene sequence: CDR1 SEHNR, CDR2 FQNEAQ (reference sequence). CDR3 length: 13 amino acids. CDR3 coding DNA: TGTGCCAGCACCCAGCCAGGGGTCAATGAGCAGTTCTTC. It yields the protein CASTQPGVNEQFF.

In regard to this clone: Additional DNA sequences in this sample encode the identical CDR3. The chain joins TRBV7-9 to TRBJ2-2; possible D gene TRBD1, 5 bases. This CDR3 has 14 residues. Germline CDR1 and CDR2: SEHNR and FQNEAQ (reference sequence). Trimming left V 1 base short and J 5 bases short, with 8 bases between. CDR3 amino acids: CASSLVSGTGELFF. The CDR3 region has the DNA TGTGCCAGCAGCTTAGTGTCAGGGACCGGGGAGCTGTTTTTT.

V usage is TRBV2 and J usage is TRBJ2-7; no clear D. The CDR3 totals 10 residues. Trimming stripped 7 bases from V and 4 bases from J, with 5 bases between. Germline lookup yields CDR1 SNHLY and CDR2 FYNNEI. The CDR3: CASKLYEQYF. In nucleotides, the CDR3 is TGTGCCAGCAAATTGTACGAGCAGTACTTC.

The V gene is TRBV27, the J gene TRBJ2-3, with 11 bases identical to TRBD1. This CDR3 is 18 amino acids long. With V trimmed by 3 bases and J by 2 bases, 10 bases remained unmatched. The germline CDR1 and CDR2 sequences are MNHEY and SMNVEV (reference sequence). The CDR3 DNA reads TGTGCCAGCAGTTTCCTTACTCGGACAGGGGGCTTCACAGATACGCAGTATTTT. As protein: CASSFLTRTGGFTDTQYF.

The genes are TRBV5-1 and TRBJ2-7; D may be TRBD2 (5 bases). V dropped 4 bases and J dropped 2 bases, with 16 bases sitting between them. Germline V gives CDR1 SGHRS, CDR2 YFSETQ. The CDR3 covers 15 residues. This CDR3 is CASSRSREKTYEQYF. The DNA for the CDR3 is TGCGCCAGCAGCCGTAGCCGGGAAAAAACCTACGAGCAGTACTTC. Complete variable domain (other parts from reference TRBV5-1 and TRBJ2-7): KAGVTQTPRYLIKTRGQQVTLSCSPISGHRSVSWYQQTPGQGLQFLFEYFSETQRNKGNFPGRFSGRQFSNSRSEMNVSTLELGDSALYLCASSRSREKTYEQYFGPGTRLTVT.

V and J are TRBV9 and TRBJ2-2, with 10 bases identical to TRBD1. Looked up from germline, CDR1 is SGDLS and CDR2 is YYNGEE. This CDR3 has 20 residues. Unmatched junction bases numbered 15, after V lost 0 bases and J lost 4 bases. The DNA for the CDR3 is TGTGCCAGCAGCGTAGGAAACCGGGACAGGGGTAAAGGAGGCACCGGGGAGCTGTTTTTT. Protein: CASSVGNRDRGKGGTGELFF.

The CDR3 loop is CASSWLAYNEQFF. In nucleotides, the CDR3 is TGTGCCAGCAGTTGGCTAGCTTACAATGAGCAGTTCTTC. The V call is TRBV27, the J call TRBJ2-1; D is perhaps TRBD2 (5 bases). Trimming left V 4 bases short and J 4 bases short, with 8 bases between. This CDR3 comprises 13 residues. From germline, CDR1 is MNHEY and CDR2 SMNVEV (reference sequence).

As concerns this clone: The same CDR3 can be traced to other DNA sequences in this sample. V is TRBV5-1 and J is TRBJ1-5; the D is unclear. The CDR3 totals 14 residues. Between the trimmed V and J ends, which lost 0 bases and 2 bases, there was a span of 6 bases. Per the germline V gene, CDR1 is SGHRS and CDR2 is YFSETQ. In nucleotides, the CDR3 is TGCGCCAGCAGCTTGGAGGGAGGCAATCAGCCCCAGCATTTT. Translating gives CASSLEGGNQPQHF.

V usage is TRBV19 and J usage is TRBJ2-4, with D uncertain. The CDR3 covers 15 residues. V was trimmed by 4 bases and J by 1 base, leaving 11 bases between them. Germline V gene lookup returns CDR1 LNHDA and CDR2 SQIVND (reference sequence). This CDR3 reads CASSTTGWAKNIQYF. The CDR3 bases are TGTGCCAGTAGTACAACGGGCTGGGCCAAAAACATTCAGTACTTC.

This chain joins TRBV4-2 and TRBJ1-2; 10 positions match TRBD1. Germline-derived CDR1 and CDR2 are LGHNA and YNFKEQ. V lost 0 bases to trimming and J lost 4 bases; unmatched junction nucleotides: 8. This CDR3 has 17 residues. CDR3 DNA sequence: TGTGCCAGCAGCCAAGATCCGACAGGGGGCTATGCCTATGGCTACACCTTC. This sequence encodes CASSQDPTGGYAYGYTF.

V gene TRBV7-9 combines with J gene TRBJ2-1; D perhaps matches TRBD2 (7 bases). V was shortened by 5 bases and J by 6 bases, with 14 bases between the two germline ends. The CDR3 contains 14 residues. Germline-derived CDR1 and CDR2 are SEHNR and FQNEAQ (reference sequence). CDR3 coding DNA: TGTGCCAGCAGCCCCAGAGGGGGGGGCAATGAGCAGTTCTTC. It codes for CASSPRGGGNEQFF. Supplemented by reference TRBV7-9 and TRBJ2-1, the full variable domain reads DTGVSQNPRHKITKRGQNVTFRCDPISEHNRLYWYRQTLGQGPEFLTYFQNEAQLEKSRLLSDRFSAERPKGSFSTLEIQRTEQGDSAMYLCASSPRGGGNEQFFGPGTRLTVL.

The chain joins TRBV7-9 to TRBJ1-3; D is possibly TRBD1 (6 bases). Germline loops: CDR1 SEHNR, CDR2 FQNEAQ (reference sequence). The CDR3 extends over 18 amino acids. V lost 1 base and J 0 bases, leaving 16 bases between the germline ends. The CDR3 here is CASSLGGAGRGSGNTIYF. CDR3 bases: TGTGCCAGCAGCTTAGGGGGGGCTGGCCGTGGCTCTGGAAACACCATATATTTT.